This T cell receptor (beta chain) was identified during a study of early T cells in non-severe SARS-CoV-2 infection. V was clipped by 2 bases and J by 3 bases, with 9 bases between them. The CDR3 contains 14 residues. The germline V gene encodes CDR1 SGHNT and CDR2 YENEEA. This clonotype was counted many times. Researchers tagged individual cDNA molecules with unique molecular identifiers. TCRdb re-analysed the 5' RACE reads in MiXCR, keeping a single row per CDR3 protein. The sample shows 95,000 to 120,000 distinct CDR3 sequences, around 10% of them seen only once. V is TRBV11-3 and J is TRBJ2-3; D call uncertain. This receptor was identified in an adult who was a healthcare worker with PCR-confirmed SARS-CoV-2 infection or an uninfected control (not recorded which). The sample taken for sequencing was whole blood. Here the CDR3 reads CASSLFLGTDTQYF. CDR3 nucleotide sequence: TGTGCCAGCAGCTTATTCCTAGGAACAGATACGCAGTATTTT.